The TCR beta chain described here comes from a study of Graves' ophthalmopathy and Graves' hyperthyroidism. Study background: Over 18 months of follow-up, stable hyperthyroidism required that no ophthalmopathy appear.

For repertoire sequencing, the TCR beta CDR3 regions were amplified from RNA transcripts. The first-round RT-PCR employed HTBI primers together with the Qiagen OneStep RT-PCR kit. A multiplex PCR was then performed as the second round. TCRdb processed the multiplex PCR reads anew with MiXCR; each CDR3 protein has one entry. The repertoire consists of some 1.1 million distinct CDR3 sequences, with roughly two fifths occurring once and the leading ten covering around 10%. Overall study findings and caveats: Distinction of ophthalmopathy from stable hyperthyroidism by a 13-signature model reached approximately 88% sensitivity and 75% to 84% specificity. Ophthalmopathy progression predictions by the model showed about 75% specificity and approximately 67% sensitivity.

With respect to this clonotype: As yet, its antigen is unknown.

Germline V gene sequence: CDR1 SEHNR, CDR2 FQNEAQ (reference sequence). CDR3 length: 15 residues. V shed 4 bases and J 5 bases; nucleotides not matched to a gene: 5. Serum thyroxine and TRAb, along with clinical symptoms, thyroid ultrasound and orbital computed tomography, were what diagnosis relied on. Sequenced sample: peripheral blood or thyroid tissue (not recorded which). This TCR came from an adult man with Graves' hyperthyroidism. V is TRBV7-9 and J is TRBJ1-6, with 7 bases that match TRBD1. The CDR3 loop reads CASSSNRGDNSPLHF. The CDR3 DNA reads TGTGCCAGCAGCTCGAACAGGGGAGATAATTCACCCCTCCACTTT.